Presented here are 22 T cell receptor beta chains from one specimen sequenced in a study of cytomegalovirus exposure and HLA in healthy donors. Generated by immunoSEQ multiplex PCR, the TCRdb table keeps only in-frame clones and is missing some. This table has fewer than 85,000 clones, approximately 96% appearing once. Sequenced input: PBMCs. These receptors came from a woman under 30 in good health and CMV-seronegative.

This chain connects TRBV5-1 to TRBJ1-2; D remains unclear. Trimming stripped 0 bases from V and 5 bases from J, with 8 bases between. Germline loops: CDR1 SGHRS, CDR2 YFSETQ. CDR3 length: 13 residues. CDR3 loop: CASSLAESYGYTF. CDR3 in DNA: TGCGCCAGCAGCTTGGCAGAATCATATGGCTACACCTTC.

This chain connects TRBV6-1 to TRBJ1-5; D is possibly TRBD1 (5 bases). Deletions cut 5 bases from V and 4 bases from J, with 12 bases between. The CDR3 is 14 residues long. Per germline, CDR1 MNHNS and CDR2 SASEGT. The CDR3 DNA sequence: TGTGCCAGCAGTCCTGGCGGGGCAAATCAGCCCCAGCATTTT. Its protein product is CASSPGGANQPQHF.

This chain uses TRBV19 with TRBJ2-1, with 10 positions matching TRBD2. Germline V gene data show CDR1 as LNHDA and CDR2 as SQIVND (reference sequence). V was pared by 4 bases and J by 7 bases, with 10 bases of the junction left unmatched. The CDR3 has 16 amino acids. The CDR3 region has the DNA TGTGCCAGTAGTAAATGGACTAGCGGTCCACGGAATGAGCAGTTCTTC. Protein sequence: CASSKWTSGPRNEQFF. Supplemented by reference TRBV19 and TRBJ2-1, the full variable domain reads DGGITQSPKYLFRKEGQNVTLSCEQNLNHDAMYWYRQDPGQGLRLIYYSQIVNDFQKGDIAEGYSVSREKKESFPLTVTSAQKNPTAFYLCASSKWTSGPRNEQFFGPGTRLTVL.

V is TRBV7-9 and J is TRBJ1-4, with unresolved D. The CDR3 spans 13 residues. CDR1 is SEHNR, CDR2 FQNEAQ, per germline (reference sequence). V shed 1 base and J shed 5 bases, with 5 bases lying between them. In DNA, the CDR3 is TGTGCCAGCAGCTTAGACCGGAATGAAAAACTGTTTTTT. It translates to CASSLDRNEKLFF.

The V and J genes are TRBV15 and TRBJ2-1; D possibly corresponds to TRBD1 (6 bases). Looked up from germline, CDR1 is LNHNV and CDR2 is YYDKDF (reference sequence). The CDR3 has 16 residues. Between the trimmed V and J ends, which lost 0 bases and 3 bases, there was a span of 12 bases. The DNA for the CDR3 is TGTGCCACCAGCAGAGAAAGGGGGTTAGGCTACAATGAGCAGTTCTTC. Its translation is CATSRERGLGYNEQFF.

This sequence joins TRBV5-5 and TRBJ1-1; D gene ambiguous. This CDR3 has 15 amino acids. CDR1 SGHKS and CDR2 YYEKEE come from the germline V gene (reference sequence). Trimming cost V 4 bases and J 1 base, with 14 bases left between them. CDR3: CASSRARDTNTEAFF. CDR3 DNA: TGTGCCAGCAGCCGGGCCCGGGATACGAACACTGAAGCTTTCTTT. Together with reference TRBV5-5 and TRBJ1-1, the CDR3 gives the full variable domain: DAGVTQSPTHLIKTRGQQVTLRCSPISGHKSVSWYQQVLGQGPQFIFQYYEKEERGRGNFPDRFSARQFPNYSSELNVNALLLGDSALYLCASSRARDTNTEAFFGQGTRLTVV.

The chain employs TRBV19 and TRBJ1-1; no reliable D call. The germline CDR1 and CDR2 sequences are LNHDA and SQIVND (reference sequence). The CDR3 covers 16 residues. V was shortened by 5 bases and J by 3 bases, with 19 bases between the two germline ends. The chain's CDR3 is CASSPSGFTGYTEAFF. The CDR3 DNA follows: TGTGCCAGTAGTCCCTCGGGGTTTACTGGGTACACTGAAGCTTTCTTT.

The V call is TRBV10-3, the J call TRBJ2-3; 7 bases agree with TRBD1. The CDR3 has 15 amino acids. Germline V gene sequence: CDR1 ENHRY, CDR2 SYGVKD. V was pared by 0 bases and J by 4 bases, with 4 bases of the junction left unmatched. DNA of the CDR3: TGTGCCATCAGTGAGTCGAAGCAGGGGGCAGATACGCAGTATTTT. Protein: CAISESKQGADTQYF.

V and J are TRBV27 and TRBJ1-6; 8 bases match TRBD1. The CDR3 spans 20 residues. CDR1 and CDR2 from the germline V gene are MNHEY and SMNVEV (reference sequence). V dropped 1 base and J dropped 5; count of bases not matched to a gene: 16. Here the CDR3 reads CASSLYEGSTGERNNSPLHF. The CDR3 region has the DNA TGTGCCAGCAGTTTATACGAGGGTTCGACAGGGGAGAGGAATAATTCACCCCTCCACTTT.

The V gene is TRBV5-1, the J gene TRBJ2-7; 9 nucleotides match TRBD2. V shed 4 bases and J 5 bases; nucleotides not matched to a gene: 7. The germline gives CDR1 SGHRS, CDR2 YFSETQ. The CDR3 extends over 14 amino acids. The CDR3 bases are TGCGCCAGCAGCGTTAGCGGGAGCGGTGACGAGCAGTACTTC. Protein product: CASSVSGSGDEQYF. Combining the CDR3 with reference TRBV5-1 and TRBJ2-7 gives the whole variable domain KAGVTQTPRYLIKTRGQQVTLSCSPISGHRSVSWYQQTPGQGLQFLFEYFSETQRNKGNFPGRFSGRQFSNSRSEMNVSTLELGDSALYLCASSVSGSGDEQYFGPGTRLTVT.

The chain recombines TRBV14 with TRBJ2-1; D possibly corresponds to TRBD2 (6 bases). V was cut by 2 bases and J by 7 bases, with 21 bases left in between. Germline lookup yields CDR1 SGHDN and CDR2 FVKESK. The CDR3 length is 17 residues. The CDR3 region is CASSQPPRLVGPNEQFF. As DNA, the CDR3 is TGTGCCAGCAGCCAACCCCCCCGACTAGTGGGGCCGAATGAGCAGTTCTTC.

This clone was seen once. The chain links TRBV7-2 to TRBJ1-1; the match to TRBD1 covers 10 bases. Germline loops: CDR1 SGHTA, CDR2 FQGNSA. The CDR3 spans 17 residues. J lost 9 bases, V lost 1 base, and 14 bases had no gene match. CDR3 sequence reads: CASSLDPGQGTRAQAFF. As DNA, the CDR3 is TGTGCCAGCAGCTTAGATCCGGGACAGGGGACCCGAGCGCAAGCTTTCTTT.

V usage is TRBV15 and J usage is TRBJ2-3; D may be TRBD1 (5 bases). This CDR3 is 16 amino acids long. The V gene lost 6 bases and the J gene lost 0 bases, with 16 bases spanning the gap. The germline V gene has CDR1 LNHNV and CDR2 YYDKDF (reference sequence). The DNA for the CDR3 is TGTGCCACCAGTATTGACAGACTGACAAGCACAGATACGCAGTATTTT. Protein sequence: CATSIDRLTSTDTQYF. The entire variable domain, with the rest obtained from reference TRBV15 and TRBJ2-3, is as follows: DAMVIQNPRYQVTQFGKPVTLSCSQTLNHNVMYWYQQKSSQAPKLLFHYYDKDFNNEADTPDNFQSRRPNTSFCFLDIRSPGLGDTAMYLCATSIDRLTSTDTQYFGPGTRLTVL.

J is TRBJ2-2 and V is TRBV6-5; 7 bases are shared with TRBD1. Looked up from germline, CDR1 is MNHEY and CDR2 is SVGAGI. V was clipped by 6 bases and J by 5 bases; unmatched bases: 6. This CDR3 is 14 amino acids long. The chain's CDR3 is CASRMGQWTGELFF. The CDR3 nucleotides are TGTGCCAGCAGGATGGGACAGTGGACCGGGGAGCTGTTTTTT.

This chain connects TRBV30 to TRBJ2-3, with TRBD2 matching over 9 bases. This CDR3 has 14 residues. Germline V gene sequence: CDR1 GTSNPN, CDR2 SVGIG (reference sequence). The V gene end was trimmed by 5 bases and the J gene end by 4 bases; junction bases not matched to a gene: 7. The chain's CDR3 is CAWVAGVAADTQYF. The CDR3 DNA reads TGTGCCTGGGTAGCGGGAGTGGCCGCAGATACGCAGTATTTT.

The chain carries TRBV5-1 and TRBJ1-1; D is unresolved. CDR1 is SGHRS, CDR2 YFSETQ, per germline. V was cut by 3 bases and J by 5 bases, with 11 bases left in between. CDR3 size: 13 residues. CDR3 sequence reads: CASSSLGETEAFF. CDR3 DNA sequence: TGCGCCAGCAGCTCACTCGGGGAGACTGAAGCTTTCTTT.

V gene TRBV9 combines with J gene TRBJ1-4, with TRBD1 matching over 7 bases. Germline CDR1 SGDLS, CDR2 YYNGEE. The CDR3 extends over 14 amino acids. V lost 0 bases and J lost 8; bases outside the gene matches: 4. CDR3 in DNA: TGTGCCAGCAGCGTAGCCAAACAGGGGGAAAAACTGTTTTTT. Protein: CASSVAKQGEKLFF. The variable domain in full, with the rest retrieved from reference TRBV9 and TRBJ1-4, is DSGVTQTPKHLITATGQRVTLRCSPRSGDLSVYWYQQSLDQGLQFLIQYYNGEERAKGNILERFSAQQFPDLHSELNLSSLELGDSALYFCASSVAKQGEKLFFGSGTQLSVL.

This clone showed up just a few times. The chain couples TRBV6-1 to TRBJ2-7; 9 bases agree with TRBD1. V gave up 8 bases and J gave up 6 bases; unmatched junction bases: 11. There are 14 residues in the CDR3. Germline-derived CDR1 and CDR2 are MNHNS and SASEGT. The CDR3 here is CASARTGEESEQYF. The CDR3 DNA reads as TGTGCCAGCGCCAGGACAGGGGAGGAATCCGAGCAGTACTTC.

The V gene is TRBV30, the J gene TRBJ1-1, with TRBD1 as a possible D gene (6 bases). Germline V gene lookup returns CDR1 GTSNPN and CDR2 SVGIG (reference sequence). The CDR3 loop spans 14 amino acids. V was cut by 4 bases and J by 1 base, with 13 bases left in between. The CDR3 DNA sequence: TGTGCCTGGATGGGGGCAGGGGCGAACACTGAAGCTTTCTTT. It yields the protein CAWMGAGANTEAFF.

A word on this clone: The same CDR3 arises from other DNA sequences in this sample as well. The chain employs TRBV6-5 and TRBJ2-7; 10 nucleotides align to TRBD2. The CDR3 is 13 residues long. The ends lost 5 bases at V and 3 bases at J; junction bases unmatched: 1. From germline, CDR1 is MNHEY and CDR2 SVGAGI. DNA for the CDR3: TGTGCCAGCAGTAGGACTAGCGGCTACGAGCAGTACTTC. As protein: CASSRTSGYEQYF.

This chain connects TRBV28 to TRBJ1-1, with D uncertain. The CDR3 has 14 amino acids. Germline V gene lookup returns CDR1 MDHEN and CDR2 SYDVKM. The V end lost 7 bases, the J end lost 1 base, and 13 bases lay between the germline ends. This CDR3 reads CASNWGAANTEAFF. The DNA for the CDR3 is TGTGCCAGCAATTGGGGAGCAGCGAACACTGAAGCTTTCTTT.

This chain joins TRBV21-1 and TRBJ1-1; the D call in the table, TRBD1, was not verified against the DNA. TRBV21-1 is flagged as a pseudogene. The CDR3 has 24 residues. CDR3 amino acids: CASSKALIPGTAPTYPHFTRQAFF. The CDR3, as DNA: TGTGCCAGCAGCAAAGCGCTTATCCCCGGGACAGCACCCACTTACCCCCACTTCACCCGCCAGGCTTTCTTT.